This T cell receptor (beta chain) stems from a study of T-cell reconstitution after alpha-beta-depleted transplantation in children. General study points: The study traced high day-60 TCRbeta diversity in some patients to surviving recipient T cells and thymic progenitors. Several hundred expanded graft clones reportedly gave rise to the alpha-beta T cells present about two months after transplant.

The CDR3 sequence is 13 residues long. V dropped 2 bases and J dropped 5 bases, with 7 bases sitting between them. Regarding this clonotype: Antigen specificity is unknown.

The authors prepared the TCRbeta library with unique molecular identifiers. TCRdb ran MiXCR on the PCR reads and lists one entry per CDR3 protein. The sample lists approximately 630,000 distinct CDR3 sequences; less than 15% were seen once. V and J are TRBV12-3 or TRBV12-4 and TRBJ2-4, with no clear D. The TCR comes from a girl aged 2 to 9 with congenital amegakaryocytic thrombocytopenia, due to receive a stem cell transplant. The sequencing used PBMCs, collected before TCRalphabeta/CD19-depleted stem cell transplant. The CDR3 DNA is TGTGCCAGCAGTTTAAGCGAAGAAAACATTCAGTACTTC. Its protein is CASSLSEENIQYF.